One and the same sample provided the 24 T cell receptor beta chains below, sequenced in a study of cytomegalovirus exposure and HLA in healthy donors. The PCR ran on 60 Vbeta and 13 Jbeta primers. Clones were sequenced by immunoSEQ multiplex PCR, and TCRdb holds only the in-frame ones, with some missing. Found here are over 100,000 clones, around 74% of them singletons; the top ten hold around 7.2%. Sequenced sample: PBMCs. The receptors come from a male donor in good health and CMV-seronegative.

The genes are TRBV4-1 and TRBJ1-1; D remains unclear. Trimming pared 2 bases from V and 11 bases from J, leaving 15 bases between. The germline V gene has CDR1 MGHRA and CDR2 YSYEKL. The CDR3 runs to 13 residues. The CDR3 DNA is TGCGCCAGCAGCCAAATAGGCGTGGTGGGCGCTTTCTTT. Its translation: CASSQIGVVGAFF.

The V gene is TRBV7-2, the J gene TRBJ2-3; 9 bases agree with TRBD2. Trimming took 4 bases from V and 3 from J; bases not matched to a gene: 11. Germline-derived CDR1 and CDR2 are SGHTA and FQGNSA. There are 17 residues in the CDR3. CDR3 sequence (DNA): TGTGCCAGCAGCTCCCCCACTTTAGCGGGAGCGACAGATACGCAGTATTTT. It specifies CASSSPTLAGATDTQYF.

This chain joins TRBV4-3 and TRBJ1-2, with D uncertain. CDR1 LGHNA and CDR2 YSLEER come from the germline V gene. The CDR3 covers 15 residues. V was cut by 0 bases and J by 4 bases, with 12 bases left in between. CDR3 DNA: TGCGCCAGCAGCCAAGACGGGTCGGGAAGCTATGGCTACACCTTC. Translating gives CASSQDGSGSYGYTF.

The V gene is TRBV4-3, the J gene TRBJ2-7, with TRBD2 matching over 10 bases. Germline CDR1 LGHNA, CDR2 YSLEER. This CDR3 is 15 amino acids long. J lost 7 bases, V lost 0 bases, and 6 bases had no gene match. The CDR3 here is CASSQDSSGSREQYF. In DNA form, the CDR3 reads TGCGCCAGCAGCCAAGACTCTAGCGGGAGTCGAGAGCAGTACTTC.

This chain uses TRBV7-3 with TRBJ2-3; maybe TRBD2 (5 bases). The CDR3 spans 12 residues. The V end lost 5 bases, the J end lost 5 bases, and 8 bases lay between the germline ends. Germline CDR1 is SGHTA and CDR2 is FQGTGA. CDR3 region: CASSHRGDTQYF. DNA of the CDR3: TGTGCCAGCAGCCATCGGGGAGATACGCAGTATTTT.

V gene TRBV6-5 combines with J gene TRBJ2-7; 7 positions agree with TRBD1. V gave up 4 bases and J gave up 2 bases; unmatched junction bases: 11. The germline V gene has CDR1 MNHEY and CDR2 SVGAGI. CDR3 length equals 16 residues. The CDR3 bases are TGTGCCAGCAGTTCGGGCCTGGGGACAGTACCCTACGAGCAGTACTTC. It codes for CASSSGLGTVPYEQYF.

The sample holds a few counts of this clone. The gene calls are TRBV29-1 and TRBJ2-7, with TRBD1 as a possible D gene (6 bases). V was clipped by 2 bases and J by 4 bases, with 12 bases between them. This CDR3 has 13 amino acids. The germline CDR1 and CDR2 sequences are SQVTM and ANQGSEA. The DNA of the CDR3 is TGCAGCGTTGAATACAGGGATGGGTACGAGCAGTACTTC. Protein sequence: CSVEYRDGYEQYF.

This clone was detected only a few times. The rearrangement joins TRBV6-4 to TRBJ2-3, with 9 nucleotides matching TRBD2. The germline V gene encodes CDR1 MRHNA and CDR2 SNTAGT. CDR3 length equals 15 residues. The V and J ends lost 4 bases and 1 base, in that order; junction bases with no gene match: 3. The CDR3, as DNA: TGTGCCAGCAGTGTCACTAGCGGGCGCACAGATACGCAGTATTTT. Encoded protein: CASSVTSGRTDTQYF.

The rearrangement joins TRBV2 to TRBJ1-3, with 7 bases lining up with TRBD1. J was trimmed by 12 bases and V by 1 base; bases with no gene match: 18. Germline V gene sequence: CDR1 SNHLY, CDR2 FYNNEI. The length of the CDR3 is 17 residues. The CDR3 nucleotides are TGTGCCAGCAGTGAAGAAGTCCCAACAGGGGAGACAACCTACATATATTTT. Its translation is CASSEEVPTGETTYIYF.

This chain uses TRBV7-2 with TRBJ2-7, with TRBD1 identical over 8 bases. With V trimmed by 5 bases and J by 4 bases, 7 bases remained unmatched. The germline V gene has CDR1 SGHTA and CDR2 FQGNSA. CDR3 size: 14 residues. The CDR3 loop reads CASSRTQGEYEQYF. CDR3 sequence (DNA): TGTGCCAGCAGCCGTACACAGGGGGAGTACGAGCAGTACTTC.

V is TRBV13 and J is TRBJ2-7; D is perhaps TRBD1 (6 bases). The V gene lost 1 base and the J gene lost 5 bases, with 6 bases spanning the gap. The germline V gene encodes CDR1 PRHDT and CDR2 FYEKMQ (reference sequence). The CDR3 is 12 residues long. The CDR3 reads CASSLAGDEQYF. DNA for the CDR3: TGTGCCAGCAGCTTAGCAGGGGACGAGCAGTACTTC.

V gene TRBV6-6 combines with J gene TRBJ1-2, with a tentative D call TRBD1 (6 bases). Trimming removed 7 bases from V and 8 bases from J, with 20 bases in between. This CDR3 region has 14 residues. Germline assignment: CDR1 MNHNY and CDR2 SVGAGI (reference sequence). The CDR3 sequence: CASKGEGFSGGYTF. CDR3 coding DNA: TGTGCCAGCAAGGGGGAGGGGTTTTCGGGAGGCTACACCTTC.

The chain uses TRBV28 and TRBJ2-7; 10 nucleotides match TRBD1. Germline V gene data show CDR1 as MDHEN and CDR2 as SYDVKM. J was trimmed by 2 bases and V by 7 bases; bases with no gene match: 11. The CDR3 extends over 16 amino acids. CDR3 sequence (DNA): TGTGCCAGCAACTTATCGGGACAGGGGCCTCCCTACGAGCAGTACTTC. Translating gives CASNLSGQGPPYEQYF.

For the CDR3, the DNA is TGTGCCAGTAGTAACACAGGGGCTGGGGCCAACGTCCTGACTTTC. Translated, it gives CASSNTGAGANVLTF. The V and J genes are TRBV19 and TRBJ2-6; the match to TRBD1 covers 7 bases. The V gene end was trimmed by 4 bases and the J gene end by 2 bases; junction bases not matched to a gene: 2. The germline CDR1 and CDR2 sequences are LNHDA and SQIVND (reference sequence). CDR3 length equals 15 residues.

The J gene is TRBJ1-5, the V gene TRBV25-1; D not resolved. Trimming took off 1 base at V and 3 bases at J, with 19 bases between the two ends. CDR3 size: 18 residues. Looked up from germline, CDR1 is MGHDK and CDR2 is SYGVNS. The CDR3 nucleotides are TGTGCCAGCAGTGAATTGCCTGGCGGGGATAACCTCAATCAGCCCCAGCATTTT. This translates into CASSELPGGDNLNQPQHF.

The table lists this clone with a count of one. The CDR3 loop is CASSVAPRDYEQYF. The DNA of the CDR3 is TGTGCCAGCAGCGTAGCTCCCAGGGACTACGAGCAGTACTTC. V and J are TRBV9 and TRBJ2-7, with D maybe TRBD1 (5 bases). The CDR3 totals 14 residues. Germline V gene sequence: CDR1 SGDLS, CDR2 YYNGEE. V lost 0 bases and J lost 3, with 10 bases in between.

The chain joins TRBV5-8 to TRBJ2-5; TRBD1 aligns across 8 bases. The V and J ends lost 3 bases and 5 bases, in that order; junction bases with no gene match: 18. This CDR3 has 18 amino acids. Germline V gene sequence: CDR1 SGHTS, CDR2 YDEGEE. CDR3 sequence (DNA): TGTGCCAGCAGCTGGGTTTATGGGACAGGCCCGACCGGGGAGACCCAGTACTTC. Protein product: CASSWVYGTGPTGETQYF.

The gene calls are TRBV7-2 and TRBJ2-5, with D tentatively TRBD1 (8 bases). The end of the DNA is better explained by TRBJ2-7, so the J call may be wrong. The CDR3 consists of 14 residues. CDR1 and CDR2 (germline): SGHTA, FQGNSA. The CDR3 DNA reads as TGTGCCAGCACAACAGGGGGAGGGGACTACGAGCAGTACTTC. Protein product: CASTTGGGDYEQYF.

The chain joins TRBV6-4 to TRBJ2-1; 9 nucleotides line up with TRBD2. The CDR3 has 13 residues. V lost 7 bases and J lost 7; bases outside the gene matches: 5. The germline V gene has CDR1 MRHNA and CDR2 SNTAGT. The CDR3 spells CASTSGVGNEQFF. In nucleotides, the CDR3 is TGTGCCAGCACTAGCGGGGTTGGGAATGAGCAGTTCTTC.

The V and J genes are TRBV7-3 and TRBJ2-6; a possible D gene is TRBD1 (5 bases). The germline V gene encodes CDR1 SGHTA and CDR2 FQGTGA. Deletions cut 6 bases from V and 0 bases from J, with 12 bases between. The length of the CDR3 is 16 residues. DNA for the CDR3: TGTGCCAGCAGTTTGACAGCTACCTCTGGGGCCAACGTCCTGACTTTC. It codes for CASSLTATSGANVLTF.

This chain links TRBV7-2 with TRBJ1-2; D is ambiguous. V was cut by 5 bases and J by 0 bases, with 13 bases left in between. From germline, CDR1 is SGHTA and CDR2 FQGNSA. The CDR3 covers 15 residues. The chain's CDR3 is CASSGYRISNYGYTF. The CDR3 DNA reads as TGTGCCAGCAGCGGATACAGAATATCTAACTATGGCTACACCTTC.

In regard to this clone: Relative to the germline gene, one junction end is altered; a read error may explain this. The CDR3 loop reads CSSSSTAWNTEAFF. CDR3 in DNA: TGTTCCAGCAGCTCGACAGCGTGGAACACTGAAGCTTTCTTT. V is TRBV7-9 and J is TRBJ1-1; perhaps TRBD1 as D (5 bases). Germline CDR1 is SEHNR and CDR2 is FQNEAQ (reference sequence). The CDR3 length is 14 residues.

In DNA, the CDR3 is TGTGCCAGCAGCTTAACGGGGATCGAGCAGTACTTC. It specifies CASSLTGIEQYF. The gene calls are TRBV6-5 and TRBJ2-7; D possibly corresponds to TRBD2 (5 bases). CDR1 is MNHEY and CDR2 is SVGAGI in the germline V gene. Trimming took 6 bases from V and 6 from J, leaving 12 bases between them. There are 12 residues in the CDR3.

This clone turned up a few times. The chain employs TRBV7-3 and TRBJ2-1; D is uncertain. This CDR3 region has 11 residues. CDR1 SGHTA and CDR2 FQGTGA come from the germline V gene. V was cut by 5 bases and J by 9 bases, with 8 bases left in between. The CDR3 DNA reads TGTGCCAGCAGCCGTGGCGGTGAGCAGTTCTTC. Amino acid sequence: CASSRGGEQFF.